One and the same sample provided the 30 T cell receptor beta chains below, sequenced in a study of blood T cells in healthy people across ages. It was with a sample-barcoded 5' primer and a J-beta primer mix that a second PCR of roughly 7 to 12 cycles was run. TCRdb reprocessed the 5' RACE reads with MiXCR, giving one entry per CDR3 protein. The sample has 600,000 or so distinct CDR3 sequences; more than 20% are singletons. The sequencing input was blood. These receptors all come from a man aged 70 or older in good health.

The CDR3 coding sequence is TGCGCCAGCAGATCGCCGGGAGGTGTTAACACCGGGGAGCTGTTTTTT. Protein: CASRSPGGVNTGELFF. The V and J genes are TRBV5-1 and TRBJ2-2, with 7 bases identical to TRBD2. The CDR3 spans 16 residues. J lost 2 bases, V lost 5 bases, and 9 bases had no gene match. Germline CDR1 reads SGHRS; CDR2 reads YFSETQ.

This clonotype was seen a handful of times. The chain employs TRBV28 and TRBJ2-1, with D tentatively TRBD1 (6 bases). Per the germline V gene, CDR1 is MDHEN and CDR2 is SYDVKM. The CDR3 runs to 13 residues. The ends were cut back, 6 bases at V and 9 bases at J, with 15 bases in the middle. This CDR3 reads CASRVSRGREQFF. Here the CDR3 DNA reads TGTGCCAGCAGGGTGAGCAGGGGTCGTGAGCAGTTCTTC.

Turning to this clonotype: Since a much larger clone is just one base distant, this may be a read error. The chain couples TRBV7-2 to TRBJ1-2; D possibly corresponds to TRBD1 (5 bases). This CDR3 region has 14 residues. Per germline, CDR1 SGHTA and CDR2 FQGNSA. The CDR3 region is CASSAGTPYYAYTF. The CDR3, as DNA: TGTGCCAGCAGCGCCGGGACGCCCTACTATGCCTACACCTTC. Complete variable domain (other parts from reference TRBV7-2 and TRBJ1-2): GAGVSQSPSNKVTEKGKDVELRCDPISGHTALYWYRQSLGQGLEFLIYFQGNSAPDKSGLPSDRFSAERTGGSVSTLTIQRTQQEDSAVYLCASSAGTPYYAYTFGSGTRLTVV.

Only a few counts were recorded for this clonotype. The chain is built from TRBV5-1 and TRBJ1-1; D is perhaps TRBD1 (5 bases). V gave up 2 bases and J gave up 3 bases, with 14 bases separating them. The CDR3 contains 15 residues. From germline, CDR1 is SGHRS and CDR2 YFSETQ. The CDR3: CASSLTGPGYTEAFF. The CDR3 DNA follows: TGCGCCAGCAGCTTAACAGGTCCGGGGTACACTGAAGCTTTCTTT.

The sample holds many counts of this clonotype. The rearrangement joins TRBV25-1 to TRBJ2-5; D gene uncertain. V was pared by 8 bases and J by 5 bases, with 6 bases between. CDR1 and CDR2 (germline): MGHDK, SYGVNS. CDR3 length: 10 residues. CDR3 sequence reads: CASGWETQYF. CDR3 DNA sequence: TGTGCCAGCGGATGGGAGACCCAGTACTTC.

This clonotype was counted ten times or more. The CDR3 spells CASSSLTSGIEQFF. The CDR3 region has the DNA TGTGCCAGCAGCTCGCTGACTAGCGGGATTGAGCAGTTCTTC. V usage is TRBV7-2 and J usage is TRBJ2-5, with 11 bases lining up with TRBD2. The end of the DNA fits TRBJ2-1 better, so the J call may be wrong. CDR1 is SGHTA and CDR2 is FQGNSA in the germline V gene. The CDR3 is made up of 14 amino acids.

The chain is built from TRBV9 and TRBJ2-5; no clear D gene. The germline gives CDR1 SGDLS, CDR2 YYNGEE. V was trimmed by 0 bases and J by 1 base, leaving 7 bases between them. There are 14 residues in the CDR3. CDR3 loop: CASSVGAVQETQYF. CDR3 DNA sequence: TGTGCCAGCAGCGTAGGGGCGGTCCAAGAGACCCAGTACTTC.

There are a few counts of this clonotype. The CDR3 protein is CASSHGTGTVQETQYF. In DNA form, the CDR3 reads TGCGCCAGCAGCCATGGCACCGGTACAGTCCAAGAGACCCAGTACTTC. This chain connects TRBV4-1 to TRBJ2-5; D is ambiguous. Trimming cost V 3 bases and J 1 base, with 15 bases left between them. Germline V gives CDR1 MGHRA, CDR2 YSYEKL. The CDR3 totals 16 residues.

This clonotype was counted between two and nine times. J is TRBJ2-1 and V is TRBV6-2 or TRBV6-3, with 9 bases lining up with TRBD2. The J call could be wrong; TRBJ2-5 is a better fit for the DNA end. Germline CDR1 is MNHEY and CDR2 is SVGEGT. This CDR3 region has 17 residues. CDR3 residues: CASSRNRASGKQETQYF. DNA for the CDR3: TGTGCCAGCAGCCGCAACCGGGCTAGCGGGAAACAAGAGACCCAGTACTTC.

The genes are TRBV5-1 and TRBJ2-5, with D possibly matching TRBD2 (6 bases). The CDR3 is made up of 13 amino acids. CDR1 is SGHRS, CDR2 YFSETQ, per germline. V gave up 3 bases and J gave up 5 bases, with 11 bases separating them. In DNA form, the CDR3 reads TGCGCCAGCAGCTCCAGCGGGCCGGAGACCCAGTACTTC. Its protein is CASSSSGPETQYF.

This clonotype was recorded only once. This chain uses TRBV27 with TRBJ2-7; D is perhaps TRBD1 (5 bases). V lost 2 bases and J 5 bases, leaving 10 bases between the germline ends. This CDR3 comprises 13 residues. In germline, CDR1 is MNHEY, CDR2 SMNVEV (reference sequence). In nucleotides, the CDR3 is TGTGCCAGCAGTTTAAGCAGGGTGCACGAGCAGTACTTC. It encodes CASSLSRVHEQYF.

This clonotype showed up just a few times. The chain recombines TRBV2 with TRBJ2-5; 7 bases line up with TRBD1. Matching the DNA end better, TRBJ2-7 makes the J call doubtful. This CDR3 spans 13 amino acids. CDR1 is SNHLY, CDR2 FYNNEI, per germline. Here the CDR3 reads CASSETGMYEQYF. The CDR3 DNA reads TGTGCCAGCAGTGAGACAGGGATGTACGAGCAGTACTTC.

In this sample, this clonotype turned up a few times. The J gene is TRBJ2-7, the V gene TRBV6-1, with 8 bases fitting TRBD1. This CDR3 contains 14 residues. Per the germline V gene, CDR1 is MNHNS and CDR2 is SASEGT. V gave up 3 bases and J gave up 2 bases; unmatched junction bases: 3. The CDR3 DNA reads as TGTGCCAGCAGTGACACCAGGGGGCCCTACGAGCAGTACTTC. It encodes CASSDTRGPYEQYF.

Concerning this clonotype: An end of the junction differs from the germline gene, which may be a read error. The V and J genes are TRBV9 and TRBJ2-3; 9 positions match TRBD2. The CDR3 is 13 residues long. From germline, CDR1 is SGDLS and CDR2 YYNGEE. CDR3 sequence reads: CAGSGLAIDTQYF. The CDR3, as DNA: TGTGCCGGCAGCGGACTAGCGATAGATACGCAGTATTTT.

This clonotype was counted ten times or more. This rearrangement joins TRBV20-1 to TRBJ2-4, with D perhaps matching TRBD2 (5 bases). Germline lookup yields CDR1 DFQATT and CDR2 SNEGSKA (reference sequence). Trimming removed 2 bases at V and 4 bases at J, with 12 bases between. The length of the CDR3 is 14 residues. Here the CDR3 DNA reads TGCAGTGCTAGATTCCGGGAACTTAAAAACATTCAGTACTTC. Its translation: CSARFRELKNIQYF.

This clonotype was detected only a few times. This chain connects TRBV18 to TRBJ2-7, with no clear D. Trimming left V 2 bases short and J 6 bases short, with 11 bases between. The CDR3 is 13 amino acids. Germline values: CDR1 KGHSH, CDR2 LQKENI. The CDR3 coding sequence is TGTGCCAGCTCACCAAACGTGGGGTCCGAGCAGTACTTC. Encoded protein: CASSPNVGSEQYF.

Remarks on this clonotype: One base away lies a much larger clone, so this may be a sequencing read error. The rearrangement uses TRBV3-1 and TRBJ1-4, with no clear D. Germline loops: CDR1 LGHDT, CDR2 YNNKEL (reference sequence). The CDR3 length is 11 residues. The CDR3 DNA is TGTGCCAGCAGCCGAAATGAAAGACTGTTTTTT. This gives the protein CASSRNERLFF.

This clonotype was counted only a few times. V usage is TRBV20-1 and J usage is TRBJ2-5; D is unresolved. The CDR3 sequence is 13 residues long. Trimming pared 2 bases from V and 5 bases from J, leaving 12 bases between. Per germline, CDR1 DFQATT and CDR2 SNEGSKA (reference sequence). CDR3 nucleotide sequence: TGCAGTGCTAGACTTACTGGAGTGGAGACCCAGTACTTC. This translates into CSARLTGVETQYF.

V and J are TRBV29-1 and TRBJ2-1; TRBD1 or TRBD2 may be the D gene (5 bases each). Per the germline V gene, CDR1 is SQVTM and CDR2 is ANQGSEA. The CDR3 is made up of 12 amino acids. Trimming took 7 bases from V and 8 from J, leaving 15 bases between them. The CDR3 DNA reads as TGCAGCGGTGGTTTGGGGGACGATGAGCAGTTCTTC. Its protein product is CSGGLGDDEQFF.

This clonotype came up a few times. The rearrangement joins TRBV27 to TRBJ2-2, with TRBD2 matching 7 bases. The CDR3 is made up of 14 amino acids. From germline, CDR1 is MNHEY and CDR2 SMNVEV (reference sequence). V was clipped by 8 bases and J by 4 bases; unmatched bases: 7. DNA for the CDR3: TGTGCCAGCGCCCGGGGGACTACCACCGGGGAGCTGTTTTTT. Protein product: CASARGTTTGELFF.

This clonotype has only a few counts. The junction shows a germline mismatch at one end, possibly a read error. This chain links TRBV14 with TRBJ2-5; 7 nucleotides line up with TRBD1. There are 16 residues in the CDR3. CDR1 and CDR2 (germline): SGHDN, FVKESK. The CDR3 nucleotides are TGTACCAGCAGCCAAGATCTGAAGGGGGCTGGAGAGACCCAGTACTTC. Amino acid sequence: CTSSQDLKGAGETQYF.

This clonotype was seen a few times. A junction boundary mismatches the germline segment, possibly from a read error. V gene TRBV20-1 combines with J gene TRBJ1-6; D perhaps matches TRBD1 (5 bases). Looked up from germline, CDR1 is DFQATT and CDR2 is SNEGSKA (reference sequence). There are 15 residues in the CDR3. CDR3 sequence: CSAREEGVYSSPLHF. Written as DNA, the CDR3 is TGCAGTGCTAGAGAAGAAGGGGTGTATAGTTCACCCCTCCACTTT.

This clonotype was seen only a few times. This chain's CDR3 is CASSQDSGESNEQFF. CDR3 DNA: TGTGCCAGCAGCCAAGACTCGGGAGAAAGCAATGAGCAGTTCTTC. The rearrangement links TRBV4-2 to TRBJ2-5; perhaps TRBD2 as D (6 bases). The J call is uncertain, as TRBJ2-1 better fits the DNA end. CDR1 is LGHNA, CDR2 YNFKEQ, per germline. There are 15 residues in the CDR3.

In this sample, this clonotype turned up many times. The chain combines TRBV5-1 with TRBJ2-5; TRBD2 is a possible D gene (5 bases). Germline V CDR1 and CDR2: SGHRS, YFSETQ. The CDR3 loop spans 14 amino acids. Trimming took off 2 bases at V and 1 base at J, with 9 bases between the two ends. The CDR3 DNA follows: TGCGCCAGCAGCTTTCCGGGGTCCCAAGAGACCCAGTACTTC. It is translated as CASSFPGSQETQYF.

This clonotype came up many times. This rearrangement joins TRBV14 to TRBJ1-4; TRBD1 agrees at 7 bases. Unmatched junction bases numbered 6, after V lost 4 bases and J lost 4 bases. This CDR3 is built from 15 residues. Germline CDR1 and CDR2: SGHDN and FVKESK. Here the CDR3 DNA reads TGTGCCAGCAGCCTCGGACAGGACGTTAATGAAAAACTGTTTTTT. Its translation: CASSLGQDVNEKLFF.

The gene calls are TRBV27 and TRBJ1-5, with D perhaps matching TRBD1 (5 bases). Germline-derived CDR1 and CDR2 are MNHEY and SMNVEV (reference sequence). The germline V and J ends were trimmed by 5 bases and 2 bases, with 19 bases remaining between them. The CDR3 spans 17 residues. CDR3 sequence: CASSPKGRQRGNQPQHF. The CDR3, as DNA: TGTGCCAGCAGTCCGAAAGGGAGACAGAGAGGCAATCAGCCCCAGCATTTT.

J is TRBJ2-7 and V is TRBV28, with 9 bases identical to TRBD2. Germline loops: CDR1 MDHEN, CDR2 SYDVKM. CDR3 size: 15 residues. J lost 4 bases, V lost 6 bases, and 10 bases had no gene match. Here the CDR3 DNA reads TGTGCCAGCAGCCCCAGGCTAGCGGGATTATACGAGCAGTACTTC. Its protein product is CASSPRLAGLYEQYF.

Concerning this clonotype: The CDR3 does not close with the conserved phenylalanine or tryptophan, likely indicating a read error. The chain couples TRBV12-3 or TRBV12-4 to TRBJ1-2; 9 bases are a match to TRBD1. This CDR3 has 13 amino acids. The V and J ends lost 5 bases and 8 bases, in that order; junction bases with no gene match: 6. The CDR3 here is CASSPRTGVGYTL. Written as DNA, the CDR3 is TGTGCCAGCAGTCCCCGGACAGGGGTCGGCTACACCCTC.

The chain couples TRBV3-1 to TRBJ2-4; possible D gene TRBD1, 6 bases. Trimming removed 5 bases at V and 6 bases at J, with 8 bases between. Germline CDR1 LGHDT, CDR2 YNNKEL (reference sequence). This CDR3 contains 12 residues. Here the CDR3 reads CASSAQGNIQYF. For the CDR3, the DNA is TGTGCCAGCAGCGCACAGGGAAACATTCAGTACTTC.

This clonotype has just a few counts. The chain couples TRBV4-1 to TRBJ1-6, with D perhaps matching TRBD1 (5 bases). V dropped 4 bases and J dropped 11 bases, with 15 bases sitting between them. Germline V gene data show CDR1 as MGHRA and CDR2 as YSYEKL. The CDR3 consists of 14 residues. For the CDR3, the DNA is TGCGCCAGCAGCCGAGGGGCGTGGGTTACACCCCTCCACTTT. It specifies CASSRGAWVTPLHF.